The 12 T cell receptor beta chains listed next were all sequenced from one sample in a study of shared clonotypes between healthy human individuals. Naive CD8 cells, CD45RO-negative and positively selected for CCR7, excluded terminally differentiated effector memory CD45RA+ cells. The protocol was immunoSEQ multiplex PCR, while the TCRdb copy is restricted to in-frame clones and leaves out a portion. The sample lists approximately 840,000 clones; 90% to 98% were seen once. The sequenced sample consisted of naive CD8+ T cells sorted from blood. The receptor source for this set is a man younger than 45 in good health.

This CDR3 is CATSTGMREGKTQYF. In DNA form, the CDR3 reads TGTGCCACCAGCACCGGAATGCGGGAGGGGAAGACCCAGTACTTC. The gene calls are TRBV15 and TRBJ2-5, with 9 nucleotides matching TRBD2. Germline V gene sequence: CDR1 LNHNV, CDR2 YYDKDF (reference sequence). The CDR3 is 15 amino acids. The trim removed 4 bases at V and 6 bases at J, leaving 9 bases unmatched.

The rearrangement uses TRBV7-2 and TRBJ1-1, with 7 nucleotides matching TRBD1. The germline V gene has CDR1 SGHTA and CDR2 FQGNSA. After removal of 1 base from V and 11 bases from J, the junction contained 16 bases not matched to a gene. The CDR3 is 16 amino acids. CDR3 sequence: CASSLVQGGTNVLAFF. DNA of the CDR3: TGTGCCAGCAGCTTAGTGCAGGGGGGGACAAACGTCCTGGCTTTCTTT.

The gene calls are TRBV15 and TRBJ2-2; no definite D call. Germline V gene data show CDR1 as LNHNV and CDR2 as YYDKDF (reference sequence). There are 14 residues in the CDR3. The V end was cut by 11 bases, the J end by 0 bases, with 13 bases between. This CDR3 reads CASRAPSNTGELFF. As DNA, the CDR3 is TGTGCCTCACGGGCTCCCTCGAACACCGGGGAGCTGTTTTTT.

The V and J genes are TRBV4-1 and TRBJ2-7; 13 bases are a match to TRBD2. CDR1 and CDR2 (germline): MGHRA, YSYEKL. The CDR3 sequence is 17 residues long. Trimming cost V 4 bases and J 0 bases; bases outside gene matches: 6. CDR3 loop: CASSRGTSGASSYEQYF. CDR3 in DNA: TGCGCCAGCAGCCGCGGGACTAGCGGGGCAAGCTCCTACGAGCAGTACTTC.

V and J are TRBV11-2 and TRBJ2-1, with D maybe TRBD2 (5 bases). V dropped 4 bases and J dropped 2 bases, with 15 bases sitting between them. The CDR3 consists of 16 residues. CDR1 and CDR2 from the germline V gene are SGHAT and FQNNGV. CDR3 amino acids: CASSSQRQSTYNEQFF. CDR3 DNA sequence: TGTGCCAGCAGCTCGCAGCGGCAATCGACCTACAATGAGCAGTTCTTC.

This clone is a singleton in its sample. The chain couples TRBV30 to TRBJ2-7; the D gene is possibly TRBD1 (5 bases). CDR1 GTSNPN and CDR2 SVGIG come from the germline V gene (reference sequence). Trimming removed 1 base from V and 4 bases from J, with 11 bases in between. The CDR3 length is 13 residues. The CDR3 protein is CAWSGQGRYEQYF. The CDR3 DNA reads as TGTGCCTGGAGTGGGCAGGGCCGATACGAGCAGTACTTC.

The CDR3 DNA sequence: TGTGCCATCGCTGGCCGGAACACCGGGGAGCTGTTTTTT. It yields the protein CAIAGRNTGELFF. V is TRBV10-3 and J is TRBJ2-2, with no clear D. CDR1 ENHRY and CDR2 SYGVKD come from the germline V gene. The CDR3 extends over 13 amino acids. The V end lost 8 bases, the J end lost 1 base, and 8 bases lay between the germline ends.

J is TRBJ2-7 and V is TRBV9; 11 bases agree with TRBD1. V was pared by 4 bases and J by 6 bases, with 9 bases of the junction left unmatched. CDR3 length: 15 residues. CDR1 and CDR2 (germline): SGDLS, YYNGEE. This CDR3 is CASSPPDRGHLEQYF. In nucleotides, the CDR3 is TGTGCCAGCAGCCCCCCGGACAGGGGGCATCTCGAGCAGTACTTC.

This clone was seen once. CDR3 loop: CASRTGPTYEQYF. The CDR3 DNA follows: TGCGCCAGCAGGACAGGGCCTACCTACGAGCAGTACTTC. The V and J genes are TRBV5-1 and TRBJ2-7; 7 positions match TRBD1. Germline loops: CDR1 SGHRS, CDR2 YFSETQ. After removal of 5 bases from V and 2 bases from J, the junction contained 4 bases not matched to a gene. The CDR3 sequence is 13 residues long.

The V and J genes are TRBV4-3 and TRBJ2-7; TRBD1 aligns across 7 bases. Germline-derived CDR1 and CDR2 are LGHNA and YSLEER. V gave up 0 bases and J gave up 3 bases; unmatched junction bases: 5. This CDR3 has 15 amino acids. The CDR3 DNA follows: TGCGCCAGCAGCCAAGAGAACAGGGGAATCTACGAGCAGTACTTC. Protein sequence: CASSQENRGIYEQYF.

This CDR3 is CASSDPKQPHPYEQYF. In nucleotides, the CDR3 is TGTGCCAGCAGTGACCCAAAACAGCCTCATCCCTACGAGCAGTACTTC. The chain links TRBV25-1 to TRBJ2-7; D not certain. The CDR3 covers 16 residues. Per germline, CDR1 MGHDK and CDR2 SYGVNS. V was cut by 3 bases and J by 2 bases, with 17 bases left in between.

The genes are TRBV27 and TRBJ1-1; D is unresolved. V dropped 5 bases and J dropped 3 bases, with 10 bases sitting between them. Germline CDR1 reads MNHEY; CDR2 reads SMNVEV (reference sequence). CDR3 length: 13 amino acids. This CDR3 is CASSLERDTEAFF. For the CDR3, the DNA is TGTGCCAGCAGTCTTGAACGAGACACTGAAGCTTTCTTT.